The clone carrying this T cell receptor beta chain was seen a handful of times. Its target is unknown. TCRdb itself ran the 5' RACE reads through MiXCR, one entry per CDR3 protein. The sample includes hundreds of thousands of distinct CDR3 sequences, over 8.5% of them seen just once. The CDR3 spans 12 residues. The J segment lost 12 bases and the V segment lost 6 bases, leaving 5 bases of the junction unmatched. Per the germline V gene, CDR1 is MNHGY and CDR2 is SAAAGT. These data are taken from a study of identical twins. Study observations and caveats: Beta out-of-frame twin sharing showed a weaker excess. Out-of-frame sharing of TCR alpha in monozygotic twins was underestimated by models.

Every sampled donor was Caucasian and healthy. The same sample was also studied in work on yellow fever vaccine responses in identical twins. That study reports: As reported, the vaccine T cell response of twins seemed partly convergent and partly personalized.

The source material was PBMCs. J is TRBJ1-6 and V is TRBV6-8, with TRBD1 matching 7 bases. This TCR came from a woman in her late teens or twenties in good health. CDR3 nucleotides: TGTGCCAGCAGCTTACGGACAGGACCCCTCCACTTT. It encodes CASSLRTGPLHF.